The 10 T cell receptor beta chains below were found in one sample sequenced in a study of shared clonotypes between healthy human individuals. The method was immunoSEQ multiplex PCR; TCRdb's version includes in-frame clones alone and lacks a portion of them. The sample yields 2,500,000 or so clones, 80% to 95% seen once. What was sequenced was naive CD4+ T cells from PBMCs. Subset meaning: CD45RA+ positively selected. The receptors were gathered from a man between 18 and 35 years old in good health. Some clones in this sample may be carry-over from other donors' samples.

The chain has TRBV5-6 and TRBJ2-5; D gene uncertain. Germline V CDR1 and CDR2: SGHDT, YYEEEE. The CDR3 covers 14 residues. Trimming shortened V by 0 bases and J by 1 base, and 7 bases separated the two germline ends. DNA for the CDR3: TGTGCCAGCAGCTTGGGTCAGCTCCAAGAGACCCAGTACTTC. This gives the protein CASSLGQLQETQYF.

This clone was found once. The chain joins TRBV5-4 to TRBJ1-3; D is unclear. The CDR3 has 13 amino acids. Trimming took off 8 bases at V and 2 bases at J, with 11 bases between the two ends. Germline-derived CDR1 and CDR2 are SGHNT and YYREEE (reference sequence). The DNA for the CDR3 is TGTGCCAGTGGGGTTCCTACTGGAAACACCATATATTTT. This encodes CASGVPTGNTIYF.

V and J are TRBV6-1 and TRBJ1-2; D remains unclear. Trimming cost V 10 bases and J 8 bases, with 17 bases left between them. CDR1 is MNHNS, CDR2 SASEGT, per germline. The CDR3 length is 12 residues. The CDR3 DNA reads TGTGCCACCAAGACGCTGAGGGAGGGCTACACCTTC. The encoded protein is CATKTLREGYTF.

The chain links TRBV2 to TRBJ1-3, with unresolved D. V lost 3 bases and J 3 bases, leaving 3 bases between the germline ends. This CDR3 region has 12 residues. The germline V gene encodes CDR1 SNHLY and CDR2 FYNNEI. CDR3 protein: CASSEYGNTIYF. The CDR3 DNA follows: TGTGCCAGCAGTGAGTATGGAAACACCATATATTTT.

This clone was counted only a few times. This chain uses TRBV7-9 with TRBJ2-7; D may be TRBD2 (6 bases). From germline, CDR1 is SEHNR and CDR2 FQNEAQ (reference sequence). The V end was cut by 4 bases, the J end by 3 bases, with 7 bases between. The CDR3 totals 12 residues. The CDR3 loop is CASSSGDYEQYF. The CDR3 DNA follows: TGTGCCAGCAGCTCGGGGGACTACGAGCAGTACTTC.

The chain couples TRBV2 to TRBJ2-7; no firm D call. In germline, CDR1 is SNHLY, CDR2 FYNNEI. The V end lost 6 bases, the J end lost 7 bases, and 10 bases lay between the germline ends. This CDR3 is 11 amino acids long. The CDR3 bases are TGTGCCAGCAGGTATTCCGTTGAGCAGTACTTC. Amino acid sequence: CASRYSVEQYF.

A single count supports this clone. Other DNA variants within this sample encode the same CDR3. This sequence joins TRBV18 and TRBJ2-2; 13 bases align to TRBD2. The CDR3 contains 16 residues. Germline lookup yields CDR1 KGHSH and CDR2 LQKENI. Trimming took 6 bases from V and 5 from J; bases not matched to a gene: 6. The CDR3 DNA follows: TGTGCCAGCTCCCCAGGACTAGCGGGAGCAACCGGGGAGCTGTTTTTT. This gives the protein CASSPGLAGATGELFF.

The V call is TRBV29-1, the J call TRBJ1-2; D is possibly TRBD1 (5 bases). CDR1 is SQVTM, CDR2 ANQGSEA, per germline. V lost 7 bases, J lost 4 bases, and 16 bases lay in between. The CDR3 totals 13 residues. CDR3 DNA sequence: TGCAGCGGGTGGAGGGGCGAGCCCTATGGCTACACCTTC. Translated: CSGWRGEPYGYTF.

The rearrangement joins TRBV7-9 to TRBJ1-2; maybe TRBD1 (5 bases). The ends were cut back, 1 base at V and 9 bases at J, with 15 bases in the middle. The CDR3 has 14 amino acids. CDR1 is SEHNR, CDR2 FQNEAQ, per germline (reference sequence). The CDR3 DNA is TGTGCCAGCAGCTTAGGGTTCCAGGGTGGGCGCTACACCTTC. It specifies CASSLGFQGGRYTF.

The gene calls are TRBV4-2 and TRBJ2-7; TRBD1 aligns across 10 bases. CDR3 size: 14 residues. V dropped 4 bases and J dropped 4; count of bases not matched to a gene: 4. CDR1 and CDR2 (germline): LGHNA, YNFKEQ. The CDR3 DNA reads TGTGCCAGCAGCCGCCGGGACAGGGGTTACGAGCAGTACTTC. This encodes CASSRRDRGYEQYF.